Following are 23 T cell receptor beta chains from one sample sequenced in a study of cytomegalovirus exposure and HLA in healthy donors. The PCR ran on 60 Vbeta and 13 Jbeta primers. TCRdb's copy holds only in-frame clones and misses some; the assay was immunoSEQ multiplex PCR. The table includes about 120,000 clones, 75% to 85% detected once. Source material: PBMCs. The source of these receptors is a man aged 30-40 years in good health and CMV-seropositive.

The sample holds one count of this clone. The rearrangement links TRBV9 to TRBJ2-4; possibly TRBD2 for D (7 bases). The CDR3 covers 14 residues. Trimming shortened V by 0 bases and J by 12 bases, and 16 bases separated the two germline ends. CDR1 SGDLS and CDR2 YYNGEE come from the germline V gene. The CDR3 loop reads CASSVAGGRGSQYF. The CDR3 bases are TGTGCCAGCAGCGTAGCGGGGGGCAGGGGCAGTCAGTACTTC.

The chain uses TRBV5-4 and TRBJ1-4, with D possibly TRBD1 on 6 matching bases. There are 16 residues in the CDR3. V was cut by 2 bases and J by 0 bases, with 11 bases left in between. Germline CDR1 and CDR2: SGHNT and YYREEE (reference sequence). The CDR3: CASSLGQYATNEKLFF. The DNA for the CDR3 is TGTGCCAGCAGCTTAGGACAGTACGCAACTAATGAAAAACTGTTTTTT. Drawing the rest from reference TRBV5-4 and TRBJ1-4, the complete variable domain is ETGVTQSPTHLIKTRGQQVTLRCSSQSGHNTVSWYQQALGQGPQFIFQYYREEENGRGNFPPRFSGLQFPNYSSELNVNALELDDSALYLCASSLGQYATNEKLFFGSGTQLSVL.

The CDR3 here is CASSEKRGTGRLQPQHF. Here the CDR3 DNA reads TGTGCCAGCAGTGAAAAGAGAGGGACAGGGAGACTTCAGCCCCAGCATTTT. J is TRBJ1-5 and V is TRBV6-1; 9 bases are a match to TRBD1. Germline CDR1 and CDR2: MNHNS and SASEGT. There are 17 residues in the CDR3. After removal of 2 bases from V and 6 bases from J, the junction contained 11 bases not matched to a gene.

This chain links TRBV11-2 with TRBJ1-1; D possibly corresponds to TRBD1 (6 bases). Trimming took off 5 bases at V and 7 bases at J, with 8 bases between the two ends. Germline CDR1 and CDR2: SGHAT and FQNNGV. The CDR3 totals 11 residues. In nucleotides, the CDR3 is TGTGCCAGCAGCACACAGGGTGAAGCTTTCTTT. This translates into CASSTQGEAFF.

This clone was seen a handful of times. This sample also contains other DNA sequences that code for the same CDR3. The chain carries TRBV29-1 and TRBJ2-7, with 9 nucleotides matching TRBD2. CDR3 length: 12 amino acids. Germline assignment: CDR1 SQVTM and CDR2 ANQGSEA. Trimming removed 3 bases from V and 4 bases from J; junction bases left unmatched: 1. The CDR3 DNA is TGCAGCGTTGAGCGGGGGGGGTACGAGCAGTACTTC. This gives the protein CSVERGGYEQYF.

In nucleotides, the CDR3 is TGTGCCAGCAGCTTAATCGCGGGAGTTCTTCCAGGAGAGACCCAGTACTTC. It encodes CASSLIAGVLPGETQYF. The gene calls are TRBV7-3 and TRBJ2-5, with 7 positions matching TRBD2. Germline V CDR1 and CDR2: SGHTA, FQGTGA. There are 17 residues in the CDR3. V gave up 1 base and J gave up 4 bases; unmatched junction bases: 12.

V usage is TRBV6-6 and J usage is TRBJ2-7; no clear D gene. Trimming cost V 0 bases and J 4 bases, with 7 bases left between them. Germline V gene lookup returns CDR1 MNHNY and CDR2 SVGAGI (reference sequence). CDR3 length: 13 amino acids. DNA for the CDR3: TGTGCCAGCAGTTACTCGACATTATACGAGCAGTACTTC. Translation gives CASSYSTLYEQYF.

This chain links TRBV7-3 with TRBJ1-1, with TRBD1 matching over 10 bases. Germline V lookup: CDR1 SGHTA, CDR2 FQGTGA. Trimming took 4 bases from V and 4 from J; bases not matched to a gene: 6. The CDR3 spans 15 residues. In DNA, the CDR3 is TGTGCCAGCAGCTCGAAAGACAGGGGGCCCACTGAAGCTTTCTTT. Its translation is CASSSKDRGPTEAFF. Drawing the rest from reference TRBV7-3 and TRBJ1-1, the complete variable domain is GAGVSQTPSNKVTEKGKYVELRCDPISGHTALYWYRQSLGQGPEFLIYFQGTGAADDSGLPNDRFFAVRPEGSVSTLKIQRTERGDSAVYLCASSSKDRGPTEAFFGQGTRLTVV.

This chain links TRBV7-2 with TRBJ2-3; no clear D. Per the germline V gene, CDR1 is SGHTA and CDR2 is FQGNSA. Trimming removed 4 bases at V and 0 bases at J, with 17 bases between. The CDR3 is 17 residues long. In nucleotides, the CDR3 is TGTGCCAGCAGCTCCAGCATTCCACTACCTAGCACAGATACGCAGTATTTT. Translation: CASSSSIPLPSTDTQYF.

V gene TRBV7-3 combines with J gene TRBJ2-7; TRBD2 aligns across 8 bases. Germline V lookup: CDR1 SGHTA, CDR2 FQGTGA. The CDR3 is made up of 15 amino acids. V dropped 2 bases and J dropped 5; count of bases not matched to a gene: 8. In DNA, the CDR3 is TGTGCCAGCAGCTTAGGGGCCGGGAGGGTTGACGAGCAGTACTTC. Encoded protein: CASSLGAGRVDEQYF.

The gene calls are TRBV11-3 and TRBJ1-5; no reliable D call. The V gene's germline CDR1 is SGHNT and CDR2 YENEEA. CDR3 length equals 14 residues. V lost 1 base and J 4 bases, leaving 8 bases between the germline ends. DNA of the CDR3: TGTGCCAGCAGCTTAGGTCCGGGAAATCAGCCCCAGCATTTT. Translating gives CASSLGPGNQPQHF.

V gene TRBV19 combines with J gene TRBJ2-7; TRBD2 aligns across 12 bases. This CDR3 contains 16 residues. Germline V gene sequence: CDR1 LNHDA, CDR2 SQIVND (reference sequence). With 6 bases clipped from V and 2 bases from J, the junction kept 8 bases outside the gene matches. CDR3 coding DNA: TGTGCCAGTAGCAATGGGCTAGCGGGAGGGCCCTACGAGCAGTACTTC. It specifies CASSNGLAGGPYEQYF.

V and J are TRBV21-1 and TRBJ2-7; TRBD2, the table's D call, was not compared with the DNA. TRBV21-1 is listed as a pseudogene. This CDR3 spans 16 amino acids. This CDR3 reads CASRQNRRTSSYEQYF. In DNA, the CDR3 is TGTGCCAGCAGACAGAATCGGAGGACGAGCTCCTACGAGCAGTACTTC.

This clone came up once. The rearrangement joins TRBV5-1 to TRBJ2-5, with 9 bases that match TRBD2. Trimming took 2 bases from V and 1 from J; bases not matched to a gene: 18. The CDR3 consists of 20 residues. Germline V gene data show CDR1 as SGHRS and CDR2 as YFSETQ. The CDR3 nucleotides read TGCGCCAGCAGCTTCGTTAATTTATCAGGCGCGGGAGGGCCCCAAGAGACCCAGTACTTC. Protein sequence: CASSFVNLSGAGGPQETQYF. The full variable domain, rest sourced from reference TRBV5-1 and TRBJ2-5, is KAGVTQTPRYLIKTRGQQVTLSCSPISGHRSVSWYQQTPGQGLQFLFEYFSETQRNKGNFPGRFSGRQFSNSRSEMNVSTLELGDSALYLCASSFVNLSGAGGPQETQYFGPGTRLLVL.

CDR3 bases: TGTGCCAGCAGCATTGGGGCGGGACTCTCCTACGAGCAGTACTTC. This gives the protein CASSIGAGLSYEQYF. The V call is TRBV5-4, the J call TRBJ2-7, with D tentatively TRBD2 (6 bases). Trimming shortened V by 4 bases and J by 0 bases, and 14 bases separated the two germline ends. The CDR3 spans 15 residues. From germline, CDR1 is SGHNT and CDR2 YYREEE (reference sequence).

J is TRBJ2-7 and V is TRBV11-2; D possibly corresponds to TRBD2 (6 bases). Germline V gives CDR1 SGHAT, CDR2 FQNNGV. With 3 bases removed from V and 1 base from J, the gap between germline ends came to 19 bases. The CDR3 totals 17 residues. The CDR3 loop reads CASSFIRGTGSSYEQYF. The CDR3 DNA reads TGTGCCAGCAGCTTTATACGAGGGACTGGCTCTTCCTACGAGCAGTACTTC.

This chain uses TRBV4-3 with TRBJ2-7, with D perhaps matching TRBD1 (5 bases). Germline V CDR1 and CDR2: LGHNA, YSLEER. The CDR3 is 15 residues long. V lost 1 base to trimming and J lost 1 base, with 11 bases between them. CDR3 loop: CASSQARTSSYEQYF. The DNA for the CDR3 is TGCGCCAGCAGCCAAGCGAGGACATCTTCCTACGAGCAGTACTTC.

The chain joins TRBV5-6 to TRBJ2-3; 8 positions match TRBD2. The CDR3 loop spans 15 amino acids. Germline lookup yields CDR1 SGHDT and CDR2 YYEEEE. V dropped 1 base and J dropped 4; count of bases not matched to a gene: 5. CDR3 region: CASSLSGGAADTQYF. CDR3 DNA: TGTGCCAGCAGCTTGTCGGGGGGGGCGGCAGATACGCAGTATTTT.

The CDR3 coding sequence is TGTGCCAGCAGAGGGGACAGGAATCAGCCCCAGCATTTT. This translates into CASRGDRNQPQHF. The V call is TRBV2, the J call TRBJ1-5, with 8 bases aligning to TRBD1. The CDR3 loop spans 13 amino acids. In germline, CDR1 is SNHLY, CDR2 FYNNEI. The J segment lost 4 bases and the V segment lost 6 bases, leaving 2 bases of the junction unmatched.

The rearrangement joins TRBV29-1 to TRBJ2-7, with a possible D match to TRBD2 (6 bases). Germline values: CDR1 SQVTM, CDR2 ANQGSEA. This CDR3 has 12 amino acids. V was cut by 7 bases and J by 4 bases, with 14 bases left in between. The CDR3 reads CSGMGEAYEQYF. Here the CDR3 DNA reads TGCAGCGGCATGGGGGAGGCGTACGAGCAGTACTTC.

The chain combines TRBV28 with TRBJ2-7, with D maybe TRBD2 (6 bases). The CDR3 has 14 amino acids. CDR1 and CDR2 (germline): MDHEN, SYDVKM. The V gene lost 2 bases and the J gene lost 7 bases, with 15 bases spanning the gap. The CDR3 spells CASSLVRDRGEQYF. Written as DNA, the CDR3 is TGTGCCAGCAGTTTAGTCCGAGACCGGGGGGAGCAGTACTTC.

The chain recombines TRBV21-1 with TRBJ2-1; the D call in the table, TRBD2, was not verified against the DNA. TRBV21-1 is noted as a pseudogene. The CDR3 spans 12 residues. The CDR3 DNA reads TGTGCCAGCCCCGGGGTTACCGATGAGCAGTTCTTC. Translation: CASPGVTDEQFF.

This clone has only one observation. The chain has TRBV19 and TRBJ2-7; TRBD1 agrees at 9 bases. Trimming at V came to 4 bases and at J to 5 bases, leaving 3 bases not matched to a gene. Germline assignment: CDR1 LNHDA and CDR2 SQIVND (reference sequence). The CDR3 consists of 13 residues. CDR3: CASSRDRADEQYF. The DNA for the CDR3 is TGTGCCAGTAGTAGGGACAGGGCTGACGAGCAGTACTTC.